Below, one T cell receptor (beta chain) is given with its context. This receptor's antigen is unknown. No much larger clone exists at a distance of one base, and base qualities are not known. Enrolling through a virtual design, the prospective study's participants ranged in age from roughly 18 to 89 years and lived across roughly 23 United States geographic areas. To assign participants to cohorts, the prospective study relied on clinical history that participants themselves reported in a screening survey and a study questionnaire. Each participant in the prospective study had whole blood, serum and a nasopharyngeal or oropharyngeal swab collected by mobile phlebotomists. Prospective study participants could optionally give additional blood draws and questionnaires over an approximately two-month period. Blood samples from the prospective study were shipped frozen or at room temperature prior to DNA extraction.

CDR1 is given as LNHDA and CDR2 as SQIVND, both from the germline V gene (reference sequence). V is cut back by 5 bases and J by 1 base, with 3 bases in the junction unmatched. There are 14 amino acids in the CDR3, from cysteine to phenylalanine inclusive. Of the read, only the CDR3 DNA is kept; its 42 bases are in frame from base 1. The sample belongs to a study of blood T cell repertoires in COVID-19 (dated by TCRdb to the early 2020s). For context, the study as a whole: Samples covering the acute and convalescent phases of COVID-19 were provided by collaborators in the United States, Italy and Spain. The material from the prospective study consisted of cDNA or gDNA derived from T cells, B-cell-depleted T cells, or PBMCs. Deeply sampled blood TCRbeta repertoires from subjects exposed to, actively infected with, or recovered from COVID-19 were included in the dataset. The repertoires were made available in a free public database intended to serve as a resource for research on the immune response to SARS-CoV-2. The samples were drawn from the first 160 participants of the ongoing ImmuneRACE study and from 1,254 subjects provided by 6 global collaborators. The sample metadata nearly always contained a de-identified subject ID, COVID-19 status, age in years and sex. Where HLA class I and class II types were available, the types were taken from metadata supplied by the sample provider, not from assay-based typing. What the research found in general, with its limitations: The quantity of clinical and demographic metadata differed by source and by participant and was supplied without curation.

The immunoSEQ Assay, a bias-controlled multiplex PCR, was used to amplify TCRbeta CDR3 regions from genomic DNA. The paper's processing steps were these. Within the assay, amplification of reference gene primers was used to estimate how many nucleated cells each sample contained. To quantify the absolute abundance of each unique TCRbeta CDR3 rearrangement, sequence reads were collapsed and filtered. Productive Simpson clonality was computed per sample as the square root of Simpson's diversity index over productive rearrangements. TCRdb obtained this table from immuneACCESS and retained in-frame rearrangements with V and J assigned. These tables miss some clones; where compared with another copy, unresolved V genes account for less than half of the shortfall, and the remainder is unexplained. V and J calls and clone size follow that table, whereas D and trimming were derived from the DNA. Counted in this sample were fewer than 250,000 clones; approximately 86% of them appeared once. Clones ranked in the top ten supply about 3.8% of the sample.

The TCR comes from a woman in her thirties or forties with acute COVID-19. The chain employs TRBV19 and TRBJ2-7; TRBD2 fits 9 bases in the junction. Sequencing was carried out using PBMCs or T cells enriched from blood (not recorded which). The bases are TGTGCCAGTAGTTCGACTAGCGGTTCCTACGAGCAGTACTTC. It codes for CASSSTSGSYEQYF.